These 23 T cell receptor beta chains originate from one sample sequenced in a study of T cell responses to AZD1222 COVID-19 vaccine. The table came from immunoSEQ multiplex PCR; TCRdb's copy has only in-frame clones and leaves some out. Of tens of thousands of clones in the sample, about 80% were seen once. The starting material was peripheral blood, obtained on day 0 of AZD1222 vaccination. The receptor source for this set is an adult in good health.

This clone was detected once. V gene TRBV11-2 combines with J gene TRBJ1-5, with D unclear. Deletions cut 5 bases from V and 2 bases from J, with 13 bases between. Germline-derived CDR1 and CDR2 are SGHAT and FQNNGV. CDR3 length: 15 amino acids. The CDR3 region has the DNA TGTGCCAGCAGCACCTCCAACGGGGGCAATCAGCCCCAGCATTTT. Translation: CASSTSNGGNQPQHF.

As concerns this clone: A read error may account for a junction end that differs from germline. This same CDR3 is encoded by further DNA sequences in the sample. The CDR3 DNA reads as TGTGCCAGTAGCAGACAGGGCTCCTACAATGAGCAATTCTTC. Residues: CASSRQGSYNEQFF. V gene TRBV19 combines with J gene TRBJ2-1, with 7 bases matching TRBD1. The CDR3 has 14 residues. Germline V gene lookup returns CDR1 LNHDA and CDR2 SQIVND (reference sequence). Variable domain in full (rest from reference TRBV19 and TRBJ2-1): DGGITQSPKYLFRKEGQNVTLSCEQNLNHDAMYWYRQDPGQGLRLIYYSQIVNDFQKGDIAEGYSVSREKKESFPLTVTSAQKNPTAFYLCASSRQGSYNEQFFGPGTRLTVL.

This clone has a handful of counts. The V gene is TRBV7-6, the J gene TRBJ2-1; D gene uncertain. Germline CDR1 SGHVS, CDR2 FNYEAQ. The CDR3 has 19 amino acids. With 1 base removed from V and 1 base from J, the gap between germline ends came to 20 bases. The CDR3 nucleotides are TGTGCCAGCAGCTTAGGGTTAGGGTTTAATATGATTTCCTACAATGAGCAGTTCTTC. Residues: CASSLGLGFNMISYNEQFF.

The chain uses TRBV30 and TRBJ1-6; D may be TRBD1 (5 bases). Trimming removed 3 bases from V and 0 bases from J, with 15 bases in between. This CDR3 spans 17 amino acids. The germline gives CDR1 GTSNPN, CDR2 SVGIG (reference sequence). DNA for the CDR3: TGTGCCTGGAGAAAAGAGGCCGGGACCTCCTATAATTCACCCCTCCACTTT. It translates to CAWRKEAGTSYNSPLHF. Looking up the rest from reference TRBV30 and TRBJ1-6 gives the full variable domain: SQTIHQWPATLVQPVGSPLSLECTVEGTSNPNLYWYRQAAGRGLQLLFYSVGIGQISSEVPQNLSASRPQDRQFILSSKKLLLSDSGFYLCAWRKEAGTSYNSPLHFGNGTRLTVT.

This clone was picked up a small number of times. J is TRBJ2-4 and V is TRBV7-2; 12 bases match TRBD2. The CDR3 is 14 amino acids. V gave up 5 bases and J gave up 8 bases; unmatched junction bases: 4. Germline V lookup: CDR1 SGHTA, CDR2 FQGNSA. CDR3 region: CASSPRTSGDIQYF. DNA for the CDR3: TGTGCCAGCAGCCCAAGGACTAGCGGGGACATTCAGTACTTC.

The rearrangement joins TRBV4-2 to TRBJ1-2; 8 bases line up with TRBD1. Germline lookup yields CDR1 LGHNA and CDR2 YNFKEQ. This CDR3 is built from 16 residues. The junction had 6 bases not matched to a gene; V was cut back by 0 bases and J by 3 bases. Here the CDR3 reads CASSQDSGGMYYGYTF. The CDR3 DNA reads TGTGCCAGCAGCCAAGATTCAGGGGGCATGTACTATGGCTACACCTTC.

The CDR3 DNA sequence: TGTGCCAGCAGCCCGAGGGACAGGGGATTTGGAAACACCATATATTTT. It encodes CASSPRDRGFGNTIYF. The chain recombines TRBV7-6 with TRBJ1-3; TRBD1 matches at 10 bases. With 5 bases clipped from V and 3 bases from J, the junction kept 7 bases outside the gene matches. The CDR3 sequence is 16 residues long. Germline assignment: CDR1 SGHVS and CDR2 FNYEAQ.

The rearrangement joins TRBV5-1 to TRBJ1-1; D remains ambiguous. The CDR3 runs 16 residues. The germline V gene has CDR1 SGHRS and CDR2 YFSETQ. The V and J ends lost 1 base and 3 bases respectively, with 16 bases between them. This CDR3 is CASSLSSTVDYTEAFF. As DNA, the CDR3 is TGCGCCAGCAGCTTGTCGTCGACCGTAGATTACACTGAAGCTTTCTTT.

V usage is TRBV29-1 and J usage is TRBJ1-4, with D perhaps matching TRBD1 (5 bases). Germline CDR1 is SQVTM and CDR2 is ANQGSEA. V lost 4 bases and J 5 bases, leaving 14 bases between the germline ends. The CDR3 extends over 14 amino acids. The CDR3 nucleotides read TGCAGCGTTGGGGGCGCACAGCCGAATGAAAAACTGTTTTTT. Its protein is CSVGGAQPNEKLFF.

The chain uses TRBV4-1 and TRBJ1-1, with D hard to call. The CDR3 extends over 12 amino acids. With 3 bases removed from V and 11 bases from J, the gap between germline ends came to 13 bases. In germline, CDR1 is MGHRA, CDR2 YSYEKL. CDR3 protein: CASSHPGSWAFF. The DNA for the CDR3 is TGCGCCAGCAGCCATCCGGGTAGCTGGGCTTTCTTT.

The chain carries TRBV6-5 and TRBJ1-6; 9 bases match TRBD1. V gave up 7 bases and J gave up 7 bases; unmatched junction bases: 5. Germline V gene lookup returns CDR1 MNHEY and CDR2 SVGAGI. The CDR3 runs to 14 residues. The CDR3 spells CASKQGATNSPLHF. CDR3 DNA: TGTGCCAGCAAACAGGGGGCGACGAATTCACCCCTCCACTTT.

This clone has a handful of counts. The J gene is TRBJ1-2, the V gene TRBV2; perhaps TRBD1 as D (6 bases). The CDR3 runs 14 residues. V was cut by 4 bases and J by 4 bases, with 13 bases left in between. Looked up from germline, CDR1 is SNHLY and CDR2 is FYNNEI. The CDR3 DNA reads TGTGCCAGCAGTGTTACGGGGGGCCCCTATGGCTACACCTTC. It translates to CASSVTGGPYGYTF.

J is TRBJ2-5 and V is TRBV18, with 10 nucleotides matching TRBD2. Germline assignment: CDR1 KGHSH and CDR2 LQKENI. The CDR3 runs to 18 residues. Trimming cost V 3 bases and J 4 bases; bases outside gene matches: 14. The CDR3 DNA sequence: TGTGCCAGCTCACCTTACTACGCCGGGACTAGCGACTCAGAGACCCAGTACTTC. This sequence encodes CASSPYYAGTSDSETQYF.

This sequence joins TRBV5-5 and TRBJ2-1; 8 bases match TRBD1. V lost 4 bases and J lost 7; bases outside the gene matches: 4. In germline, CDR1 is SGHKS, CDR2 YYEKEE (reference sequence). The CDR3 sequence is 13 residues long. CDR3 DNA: TGTGCCAGCAGCGCCAGGACAGGGAATGAGCAGTTCTTC. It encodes CASSARTGNEQFF.

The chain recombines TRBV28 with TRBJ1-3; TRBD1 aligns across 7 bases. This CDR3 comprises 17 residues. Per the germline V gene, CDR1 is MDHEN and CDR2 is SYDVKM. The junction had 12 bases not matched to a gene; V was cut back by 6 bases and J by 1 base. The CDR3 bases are TGTGCCAGCAGCCGCTTCCGACAGGGAGGTTCTGGAAACACCATATATTTT. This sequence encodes CASSRFRQGGSGNTIYF.

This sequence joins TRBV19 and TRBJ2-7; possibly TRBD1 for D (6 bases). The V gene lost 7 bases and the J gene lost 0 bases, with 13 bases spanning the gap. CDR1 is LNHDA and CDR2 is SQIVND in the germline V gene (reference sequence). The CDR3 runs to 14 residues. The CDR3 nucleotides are TGTGCCAGTAAAGTTTTCAGGGGCTCCTACGAGCAGTACTTC. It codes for CASKVFRGSYEQYF.

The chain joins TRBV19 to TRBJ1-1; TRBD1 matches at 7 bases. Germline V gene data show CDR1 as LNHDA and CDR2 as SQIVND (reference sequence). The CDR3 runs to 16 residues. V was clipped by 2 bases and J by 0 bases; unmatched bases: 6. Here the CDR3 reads CASSIKTGTLNTEAFF. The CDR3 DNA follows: TGTGCCAGTAGTATAAAGACAGGGACACTGAACACTGAAGCTTTCTTT.

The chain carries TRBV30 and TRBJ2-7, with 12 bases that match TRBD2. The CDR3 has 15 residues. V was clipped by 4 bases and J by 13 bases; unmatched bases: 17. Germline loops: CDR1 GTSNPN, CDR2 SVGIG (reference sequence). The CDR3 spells CAWTPWRTSGAPVYF. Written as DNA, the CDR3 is TGTGCCTGGACCCCCTGGCGGACTAGCGGGGCTCCAGTCTACTTC.

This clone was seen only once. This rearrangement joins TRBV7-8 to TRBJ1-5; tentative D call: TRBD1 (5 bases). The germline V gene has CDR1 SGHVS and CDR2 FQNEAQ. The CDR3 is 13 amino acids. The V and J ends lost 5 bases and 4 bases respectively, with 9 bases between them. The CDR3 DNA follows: TGTGCCAGCAGCGCCCAGGGAAATCAGCCCCAGCATTTT. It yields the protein CASSAQGNQPQHF.

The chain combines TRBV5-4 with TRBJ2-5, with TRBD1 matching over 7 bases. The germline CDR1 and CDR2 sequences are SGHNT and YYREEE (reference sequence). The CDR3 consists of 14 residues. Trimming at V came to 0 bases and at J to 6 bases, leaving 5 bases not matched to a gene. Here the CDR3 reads CASSLVGGLKTQYF. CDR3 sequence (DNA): TGTGCCAGCAGCTTGGTAGGGGGCTTGAAGACCCAGTACTTC.

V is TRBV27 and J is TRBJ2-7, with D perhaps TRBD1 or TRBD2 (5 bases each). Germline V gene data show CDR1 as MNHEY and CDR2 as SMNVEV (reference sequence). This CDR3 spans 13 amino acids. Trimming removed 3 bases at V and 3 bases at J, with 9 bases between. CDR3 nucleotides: TGTGCCAGCAGTTTGGCGAGGGGCTACGAGCAGTACTTC. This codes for CASSLARGYEQYF.

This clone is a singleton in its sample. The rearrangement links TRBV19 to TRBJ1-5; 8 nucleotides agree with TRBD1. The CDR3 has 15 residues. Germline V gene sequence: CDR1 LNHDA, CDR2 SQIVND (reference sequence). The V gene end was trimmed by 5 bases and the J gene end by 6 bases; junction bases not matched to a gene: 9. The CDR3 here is CASSPMDRESQPQHF. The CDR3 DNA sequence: TGTGCCAGTAGTCCCATGGACAGGGAAAGTCAGCCCCAGCATTTT. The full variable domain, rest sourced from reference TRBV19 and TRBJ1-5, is DGGITQSPKYLFRKEGQNVTLSCEQNLNHDAMYWYRQDPGQGLRLIYYSQIVNDFQKGDIAEGYSVSREKKESFPLTVTSAQKNPTAFYLCASSPMDRESQPQHFGDGTRLSIL.

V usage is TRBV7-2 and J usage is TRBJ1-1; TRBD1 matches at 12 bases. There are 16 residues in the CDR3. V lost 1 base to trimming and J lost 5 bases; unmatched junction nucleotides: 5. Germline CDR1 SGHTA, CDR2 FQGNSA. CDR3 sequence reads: CASSLGGTGGLTEAFF. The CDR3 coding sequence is TGTGCCAGCAGCTTAGGCGGGACAGGGGGCTTGACTGAAGCTTTCTTT. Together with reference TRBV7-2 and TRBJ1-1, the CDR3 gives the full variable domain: GAGVSQSPSNKVTEKGKDVELRCDPISGHTALYWYRQSLGQGLEFLIYFQGNSAPDKSGLPSDRFSAERTGGSVSTLTIQRTQQEDSAVYLCASSLGGTGGLTEAFFGQGTRLTVV.